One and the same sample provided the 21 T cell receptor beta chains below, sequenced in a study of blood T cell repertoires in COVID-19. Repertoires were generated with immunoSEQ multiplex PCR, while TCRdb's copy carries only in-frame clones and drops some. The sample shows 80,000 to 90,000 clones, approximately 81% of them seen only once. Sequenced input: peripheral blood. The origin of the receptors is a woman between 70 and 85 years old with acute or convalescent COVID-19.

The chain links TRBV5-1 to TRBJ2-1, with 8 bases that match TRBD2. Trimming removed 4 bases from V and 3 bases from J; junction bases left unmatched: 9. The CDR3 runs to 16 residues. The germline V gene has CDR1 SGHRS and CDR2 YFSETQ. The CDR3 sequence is CASSPPGLENYNEQFF. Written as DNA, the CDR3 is TGCGCCAGCAGCCCACCGGGACTAGAAAACTACAATGAGCAGTTCTTC.

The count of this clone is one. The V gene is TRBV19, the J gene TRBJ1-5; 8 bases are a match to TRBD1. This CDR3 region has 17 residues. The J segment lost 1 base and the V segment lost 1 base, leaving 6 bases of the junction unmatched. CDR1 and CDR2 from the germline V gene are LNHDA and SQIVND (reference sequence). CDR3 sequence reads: CASSIAAGGRSNQPQHF. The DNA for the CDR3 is TGTGCCAGTAGTATAGCGGCAGGGGGCCGGAGCAATCAGCCCCAGCATTTT.

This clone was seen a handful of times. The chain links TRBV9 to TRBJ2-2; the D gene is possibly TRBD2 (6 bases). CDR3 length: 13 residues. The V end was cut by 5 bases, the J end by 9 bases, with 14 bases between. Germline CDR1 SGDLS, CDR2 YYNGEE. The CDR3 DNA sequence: TGTGCCAGCAGTGACACGGGAGTCCGGGAGCTGTTTTTT. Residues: CASSDTGVRELFF.

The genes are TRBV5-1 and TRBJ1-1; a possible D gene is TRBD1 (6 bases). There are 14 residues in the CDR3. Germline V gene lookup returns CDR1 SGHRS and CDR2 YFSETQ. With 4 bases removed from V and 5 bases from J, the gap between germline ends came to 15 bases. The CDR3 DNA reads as TGCGCCAGCAGCCAGGGACAACAGGGAACTGAAGCTTTCTTT. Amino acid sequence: CASSQGQQGTEAFF.

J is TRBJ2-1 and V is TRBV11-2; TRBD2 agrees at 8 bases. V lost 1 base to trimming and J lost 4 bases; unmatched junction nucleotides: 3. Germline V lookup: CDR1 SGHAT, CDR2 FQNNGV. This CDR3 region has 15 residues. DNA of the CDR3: TGTGCCAGCAGCTTAGGAGCGGGAGTTTACAATGAGCAGTTCTTC. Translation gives CASSLGAGVYNEQFF.

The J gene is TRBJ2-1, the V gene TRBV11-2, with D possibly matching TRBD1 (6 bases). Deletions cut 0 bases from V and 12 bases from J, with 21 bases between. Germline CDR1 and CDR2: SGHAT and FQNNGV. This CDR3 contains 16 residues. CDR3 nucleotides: TGTGCCAGCAGCTTAGATCAGGGGACCCGCCAGGTGGGGCAGTTCTTC. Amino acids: CASSLDQGTRQVGQFF.

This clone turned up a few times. The chain's CDR3 is CASSLSRVAEAFF. DNA of the CDR3: TGTGCCAGCAGCTTAAGCAGGGTGGCTGAAGCTTTCTTT. This chain links TRBV7-2 with TRBJ1-1, with D perhaps matching TRBD1 (5 bases). The germline CDR1 and CDR2 sequences are SGHTA and FQGNSA. The germline V and J ends were trimmed by 2 bases and 6 bases, with 10 bases remaining between them. CDR3 length: 13 residues.

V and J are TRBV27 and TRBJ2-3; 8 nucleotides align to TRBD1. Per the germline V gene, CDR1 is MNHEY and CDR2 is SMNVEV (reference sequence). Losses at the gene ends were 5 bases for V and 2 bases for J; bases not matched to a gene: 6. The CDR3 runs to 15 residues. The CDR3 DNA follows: TGTGCCAGCAGTACAAGGACAGGGCCCACAGATACGCAGTATTTT. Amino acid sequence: CASSTRTGPTDTQYF.

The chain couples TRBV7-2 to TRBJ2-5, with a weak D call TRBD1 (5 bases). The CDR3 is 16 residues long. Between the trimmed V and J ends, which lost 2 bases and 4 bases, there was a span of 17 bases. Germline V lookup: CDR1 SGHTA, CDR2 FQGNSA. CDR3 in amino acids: CASSLKGTARGETQYF. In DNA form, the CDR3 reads TGTGCCAGCAGCTTAAAGGGAACCGCAAGGGGAGAGACCCAGTACTTC.

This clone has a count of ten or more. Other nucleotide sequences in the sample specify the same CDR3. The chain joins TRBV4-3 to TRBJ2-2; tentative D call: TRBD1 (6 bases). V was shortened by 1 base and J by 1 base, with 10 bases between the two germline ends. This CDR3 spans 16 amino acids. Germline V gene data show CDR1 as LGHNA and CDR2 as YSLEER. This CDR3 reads CASSQGGGRNTGELFF. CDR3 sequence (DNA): TGCGCCAGCAGCCAAGGAGGGGGTAGGAACACCGGGGAGCTGTTTTTT.

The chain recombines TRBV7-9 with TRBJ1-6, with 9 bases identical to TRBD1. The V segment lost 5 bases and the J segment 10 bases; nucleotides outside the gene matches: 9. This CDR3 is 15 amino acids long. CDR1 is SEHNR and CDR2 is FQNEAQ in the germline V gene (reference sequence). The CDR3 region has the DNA TGTGCCAGCAGCGCGGGGACAGGGAGAAACTCACCCCTCCACTTT. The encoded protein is CASSAGTGRNSPLHF.

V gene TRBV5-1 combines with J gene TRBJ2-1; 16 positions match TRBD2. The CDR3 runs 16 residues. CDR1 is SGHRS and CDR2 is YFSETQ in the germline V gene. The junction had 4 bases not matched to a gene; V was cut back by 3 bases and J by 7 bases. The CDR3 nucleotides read TGCGCCAGCAGCTCGGGACTAGCGGGAGGGCCGAATGAGCAGTTCTTC. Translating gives CASSSGLAGGPNEQFF.

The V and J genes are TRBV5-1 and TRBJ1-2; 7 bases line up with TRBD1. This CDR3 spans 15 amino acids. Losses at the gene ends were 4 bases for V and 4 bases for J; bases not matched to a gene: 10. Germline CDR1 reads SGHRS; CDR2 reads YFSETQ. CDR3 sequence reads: CASSVAGQVIYGYTF. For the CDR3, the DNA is TGCGCCAGCAGCGTGGCAGGACAGGTTATCTATGGCTACACCTTC.

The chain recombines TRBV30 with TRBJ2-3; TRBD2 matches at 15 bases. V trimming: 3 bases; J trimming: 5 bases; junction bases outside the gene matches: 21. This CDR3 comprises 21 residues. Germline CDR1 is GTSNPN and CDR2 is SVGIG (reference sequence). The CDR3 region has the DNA TGTGCCTGGAGCTCGTACACGACCGTGGGACTAGCGGGAGGACGGGGAGATACGCAGTATTTT. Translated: CAWSSYTTVGLAGGRGDTQYF.

In DNA form, the CDR3 reads TGCAGCGTACCGGGACAGGGGGACACCGGGGAGCTGTTTTTT. This codes for CSVPGQGDTGELFF. The gene calls are TRBV29-1 and TRBJ2-2, with TRBD1 matching over 11 bases. Germline CDR1 SQVTM, CDR2 ANQGSEA. The length of the CDR3 is 14 residues. V was pared by 6 bases and J by 3 bases, with 3 bases of the junction left unmatched.

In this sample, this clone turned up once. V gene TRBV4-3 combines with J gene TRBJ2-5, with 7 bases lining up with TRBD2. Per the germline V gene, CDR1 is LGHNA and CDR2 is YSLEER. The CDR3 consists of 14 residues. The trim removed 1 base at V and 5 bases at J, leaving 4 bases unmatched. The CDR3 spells CASSQGWGGETQYF. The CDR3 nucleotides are TGCGCCAGCAGCCAAGGTTGGGGGGGGGAGACCCAGTACTTC.

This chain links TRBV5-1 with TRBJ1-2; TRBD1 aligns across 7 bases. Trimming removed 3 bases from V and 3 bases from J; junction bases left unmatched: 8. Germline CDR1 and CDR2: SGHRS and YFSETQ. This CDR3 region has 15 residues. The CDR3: CASSSQGNSDYGYTF. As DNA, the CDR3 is TGCGCCAGCAGCTCACAGGGGAATAGTGACTATGGCTACACCTTC.

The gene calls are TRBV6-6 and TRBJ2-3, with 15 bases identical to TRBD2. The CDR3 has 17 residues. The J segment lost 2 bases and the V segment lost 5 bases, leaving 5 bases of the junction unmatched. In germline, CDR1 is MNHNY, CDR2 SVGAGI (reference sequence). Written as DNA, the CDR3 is TGTGCCAGCAGTCCGGGACTAGCGGGAGGACTCACAGATACGCAGTATTTT. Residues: CASSPGLAGGLTDTQYF.

CDR3 DNA: TGTGCCAGCAGTTATAGACAGGGGGCAAATGAGCAGTTCTTC. Translating it yields CASSYRQGANEQFF. The chain uses TRBV6-5 and TRBJ2-1; 10 bases agree with TRBD1. This CDR3 spans 14 amino acids. Germline lookup yields CDR1 MNHEY and CDR2 SVGAGI. Trimming removed 3 bases from V and 7 bases from J; junction bases left unmatched: 3.

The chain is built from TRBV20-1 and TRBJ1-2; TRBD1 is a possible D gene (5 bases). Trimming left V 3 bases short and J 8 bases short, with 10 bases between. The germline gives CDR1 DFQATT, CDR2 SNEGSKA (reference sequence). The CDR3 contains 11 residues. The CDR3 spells CSASPGGGYTF. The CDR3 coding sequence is TGCAGTGCTAGCCCGGGGGGGGGCTACACCTTC.

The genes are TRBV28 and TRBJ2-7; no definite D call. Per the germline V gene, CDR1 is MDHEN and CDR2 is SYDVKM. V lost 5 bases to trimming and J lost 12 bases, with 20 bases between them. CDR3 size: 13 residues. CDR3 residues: CASSTLSTQRRYV. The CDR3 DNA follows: TGTGCCAGCAGTACCCTCTCCACCCAGAGGCGGTACGTC.